These T cell receptor beta chains were read from a single sample in a study of blood T cell repertoires in COVID-19. The data were produced by immunoSEQ multiplex PCR, yet TCRdb's version contains in-frame clones alone and is incomplete. The profile shows 23,000 or so clones, approximately 94% of them singletons. The sequenced sample was peripheral blood. These receptors were taken from a woman between 50 and 59 years old with active COVID-19. CDR3s include the opening cysteine and the closing phenylalanine or tryptophan. The D gene is left open where the match is weak.

V: TRBV14
J: TRBJ2-5
D: .
CDR3: CASSPQCISWPETQYF

V: TRBV2
J: TRBJ2-3
D: .
CDR3: CASSEGTETDTQYF

V: TRBV7-3
J: TRBJ1-5
D: TRBD1
CDR3: CASSIQGDQPQHF

V: TRBV7-9
J: TRBJ1-1
D: TRBD1
CDR3: CASSRLQGTNTEAFF

V: TRBV2
J: TRBJ2-4
D: .
CDR3: CASSELDREEF

V: TRBV4-1
J: TRBJ2-6
D: TRBD1
CDR3: CASSQVQGAGGANVLTF

V: TRBV7-9
J: TRBJ2-5
D: TRBD2
CDR3: CASSFPLAEETQYF

V: TRBV2
J: TRBJ2-1
D: .
CDR3: CASCRVTYNEQFF

V: TRBV29-1
J: TRBJ2-5
D: TRBD2
CDR3: CSVVAGVLGTQYF

V: TRBV4-2
J: TRBJ2-7
D: TRBD2
CDR3: CASSQDGAGGPRGYEQYF

V: TRBV7-9
J: TRBJ1-1
D: .
CDR3: CASSPQGRRVTEAFF

V: TRBV18
J: TRBJ1-3
D: .
CDR3: CASSPSGYGNTIYF

V: TRBV24-1
J: TRBJ1-5
D: .
CDR3: CATSDQREGNQPQHF

V: TRBV6-5
J: TRBJ2-5
D: TRBD2
CDR3: CASGGSGGGETQYF

V: TRBV28
J: TRBJ2-7
D: .
CDR3: CASSWGGEQYF

V: TRBV29-1
J: TRBJ2-1
D: .
CDR3: CSVEGTGRGEQFF

V: TRBV10-2
J: TRBJ1-2
D: TRBD1
CDR3: CATQAQGRNYGYTF

V: TRBV5-6
J: TRBJ1-1
D: .
CDR3: CASGTGSEAFF

V: TRBV19
J: TRBJ2-7
D: TRBD2
CDR3: CASTAGRGSSSYEQYF

V: TRBV18
J: TRBJ2-1
D: TRBD1
CDR3: CASSLLGQGVSNEQFF

V: TRBV14
J: TRBJ2-1
D: TRBD2
CDR3: CASSLISGGVYNEQFF

V: TRBV5-4
J: TRBJ1-6
D: TRBD1
CDR3: CASSLAGGNSPLHF

V: TRBV29-1
J: TRBJ1-1
D: .
CDR3: CSVETDRWNTEAFF

V: TRBV6-1
J: TRBJ2-7
D: TRBD1
CDR3: CASSEAWSGTGPYEQYF

V: TRBV7-8
J: TRBJ2-5
D: TRBD2
CDR3: CASSLGGGGVGPETQYF

V: TRBV7-9
J: TRBJ1-4
D: .
CDR3: CASSAGSTNEKLFF

V: TRBV25-1
J: TRBJ2-7
D: TRBD2
CDR3: CASSEHLAGSYEQYF

V: TRBV19
J: TRBJ1-4
D: TRBD1
CDR3: CASTLGQAEKLFF

V: TRBV28
J: TRBJ1-2
D: .
CDR3: CASSSLAGFEYGYTF

V: TRBV5-8
J: TRBJ2-1
D: .
CDR3: CASKQGLGLSYNEQFF

V: TRBV6-5
J: TRBJ2-2
D: TRBD1
CDR3: CASSYPGQGVGGELFF

V: TRBV11-2
J: TRBJ2-7
D: TRBD2
CDR3: CASSSRGEAGGEQYF

V: TRBV3-1/TRBV3-2
J: TRBJ2-3
D: .
CDR3: CASSHRRSGDTQYF

V: TRBV9
J: TRBJ2-3
D: .
CDR3: CASSAEGLLYTDTQYF

V: TRBV6-6
J: TRBJ2-2
D: .
CDR3: CASTTDMLNTGELFF

V: TRBV28
J: TRBJ1-3
D: TRBD1
CDR3: CASSFFLVRDRNSGLSGNTIYF

V: TRBV3-1/TRBV3-2
J: TRBJ2-3
D: TRBD2
CDR3: CASSQHPGLAGGTDTQYF

V: TRBV7-8
J: TRBJ2-1
D: TRBD1
CDR3: CASSYPHVGQSSYNEQFF

V: TRBV7-2
J: TRBJ2-5
D: .
CDR3: CASSLALDLAELQETQYF

V: TRBV3-1/TRBV3-2
J: TRBJ2-7
D: .
CDR3: CASSQGGTPRYEQYF

V: TRBV7-3
J: TRBJ2-3
D: TRBD2
CDR3: CASSLGGLVGTDTQYF

V: TRBV19
J: TRBJ2-6
D: .
CDR3: CASSYGAGSGANVLTF

V: TRBV7-9
J: TRBJ2-3
D: TRBD2
CDR3: CASSLGISSGSTDTQYF

V: TRBV29-1
J: TRBJ2-7
D: TRBD1
CDR3: CSAMSTGGTPNEQYF

V: TRBV5-4
J: TRBJ2-5
D: .
CDR3: CASSLQTVYQETQYF

V: TRBV11-3
J: TRBJ2-3
D: TRBD1
CDR3: CASSLAGQPDTQYF

V: TRBV5-5
J: TRBJ1-2
D: .
CDR3: CASSLPTGDYGYTF

V: TRBV3-1/TRBV3-2
J: TRBJ2-5
D: TRBD2
CDR3: CASSQGAGVYQETQYF

V: TRBV9
J: TRBJ2-3
D: TRBD2
CDR3: CASGRTSGRAADTQYF

V: TRBV2
J: TRBJ1-5
D: .
CDR3: CASSEEGGIRNQPQHF

V: TRBV2
J: TRBJ2-7
D: .
CDR3: CASSEMNNPRIYEQYF

V: TRBV5-1
J: TRBJ2-7
D: TRBD2
CDR3: CASSFGLDSYEQYF